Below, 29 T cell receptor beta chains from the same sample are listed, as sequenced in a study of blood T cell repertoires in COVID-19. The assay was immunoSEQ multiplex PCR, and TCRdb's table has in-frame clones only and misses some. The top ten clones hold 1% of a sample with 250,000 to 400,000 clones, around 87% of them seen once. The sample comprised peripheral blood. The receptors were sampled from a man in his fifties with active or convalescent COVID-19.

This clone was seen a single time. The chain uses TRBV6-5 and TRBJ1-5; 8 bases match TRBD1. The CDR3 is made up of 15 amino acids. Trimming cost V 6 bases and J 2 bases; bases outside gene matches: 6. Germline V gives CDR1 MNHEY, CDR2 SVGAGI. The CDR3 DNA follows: TGTGCCAGCAGCCTGGACAGGGTCGGCAATCAGCCCCAGCATTTT. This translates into CASSLDRVGNQPQHF.

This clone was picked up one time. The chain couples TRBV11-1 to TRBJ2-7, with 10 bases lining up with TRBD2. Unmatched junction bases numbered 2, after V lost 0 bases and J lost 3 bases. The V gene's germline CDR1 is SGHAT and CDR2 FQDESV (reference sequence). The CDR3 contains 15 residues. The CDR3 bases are TGTGCCAGCAGCTTAGCTCCTAGCGGGAGCTACGAGCAGTACTTC. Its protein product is CASSLAPSGSYEQYF.

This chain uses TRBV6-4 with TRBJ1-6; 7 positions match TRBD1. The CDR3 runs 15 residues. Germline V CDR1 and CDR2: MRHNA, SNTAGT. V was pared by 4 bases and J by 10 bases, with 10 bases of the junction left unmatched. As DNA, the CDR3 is TGTGCCAGCAGTGCCTCGACAGGGATCAGGTCACCCCTCCACTTT. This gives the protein CASSASTGIRSPLHF.

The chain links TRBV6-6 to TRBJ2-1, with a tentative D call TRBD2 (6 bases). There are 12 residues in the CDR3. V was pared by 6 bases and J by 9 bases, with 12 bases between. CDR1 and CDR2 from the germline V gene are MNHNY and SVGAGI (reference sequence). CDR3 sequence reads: CASSPTSREQFF. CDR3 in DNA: TGTGCCAGCAGCCCCACTAGCCGTGAGCAGTTCTTC.

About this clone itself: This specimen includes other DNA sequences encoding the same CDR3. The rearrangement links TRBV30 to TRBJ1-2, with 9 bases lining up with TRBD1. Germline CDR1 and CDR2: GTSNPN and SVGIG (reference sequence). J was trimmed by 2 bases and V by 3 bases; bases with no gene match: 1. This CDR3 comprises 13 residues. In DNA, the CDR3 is TGTGCCTGGAGCGGACAGGGGAACTATGGCTACACCTTC. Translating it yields CAWSGQGNYGYTF.

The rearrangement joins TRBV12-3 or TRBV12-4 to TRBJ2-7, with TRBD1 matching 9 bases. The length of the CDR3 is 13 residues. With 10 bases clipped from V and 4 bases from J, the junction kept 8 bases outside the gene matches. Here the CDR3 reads CATSDRGRYEQYF. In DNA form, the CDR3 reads TGTGCCACTTCGGACAGGGGCAGGTACGAGCAGTACTTC.

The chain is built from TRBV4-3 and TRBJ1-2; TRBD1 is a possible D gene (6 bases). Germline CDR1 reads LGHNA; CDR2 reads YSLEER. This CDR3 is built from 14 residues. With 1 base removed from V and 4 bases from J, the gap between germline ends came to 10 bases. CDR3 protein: CASSQGTDPYGYTF. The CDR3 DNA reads TGCGCCAGCAGCCAAGGGACAGACCCCTATGGCTACACCTTC.

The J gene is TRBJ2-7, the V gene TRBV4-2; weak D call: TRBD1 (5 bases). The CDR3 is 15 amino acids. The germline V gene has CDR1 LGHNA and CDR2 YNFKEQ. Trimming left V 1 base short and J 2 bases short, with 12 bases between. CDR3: CASSQVGQLTYEQYF. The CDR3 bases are TGTGCCAGCAGCCAAGTCGGACAACTAACCTACGAGCAGTACTTC.

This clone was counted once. The CDR3 spells CAAGQGVRNSPLHF. The CDR3 region has the DNA TGTGCCGCCGGACAGGGGGTACGTAATTCACCCCTCCACTTT. The chain recombines TRBV19 with TRBJ1-6; the match to TRBD1 covers 10 bases. Germline CDR1 LNHDA, CDR2 SQIVND (reference sequence). This CDR3 has 14 residues. With V trimmed by 11 bases and J by 6 bases, 7 bases remained unmatched. Drawing the rest from reference TRBV19 and TRBJ1-6, the complete variable domain is DGGITQSPKYLFRKEGQNVTLSCEQNLNHDAMYWYRQDPGQGLRLIYYSQIVNDFQKGDIAEGYSVSREKKESFPLTVTSAQKNPTAFYLCAAGQGVRNSPLHFGNGTRLTVT.

In nucleotides, the CDR3 is TGTGCCAGCAGAAAAACACAGTATAATTCACCCCTCCACTTT. Protein product: CASRKTQYNSPLHF. The chain joins TRBV28 to TRBJ1-6; D not resolved. Looked up from germline, CDR1 is MDHEN and CDR2 is SYDVKM. CDR3 length: 14 residues. V was clipped by 6 bases and J by 4 bases, with 10 bases between them.

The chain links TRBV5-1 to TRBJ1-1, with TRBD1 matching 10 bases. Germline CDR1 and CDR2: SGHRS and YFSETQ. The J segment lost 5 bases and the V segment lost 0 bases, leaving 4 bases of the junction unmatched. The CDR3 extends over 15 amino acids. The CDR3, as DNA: TGCGCCAGCAGCTTGGGGGGACAGGGGAGGACTGAAGCTTTCTTT. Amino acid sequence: CASSLGGQGRTEAFF.

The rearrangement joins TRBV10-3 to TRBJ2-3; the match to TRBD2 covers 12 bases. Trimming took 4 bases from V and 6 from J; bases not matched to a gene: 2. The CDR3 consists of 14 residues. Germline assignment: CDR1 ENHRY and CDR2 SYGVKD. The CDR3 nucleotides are TGTGCCATCAGTGGTGGACTAGCGGGGGATACGCAGTATTTT. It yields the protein CAISGGLAGDTQYF.

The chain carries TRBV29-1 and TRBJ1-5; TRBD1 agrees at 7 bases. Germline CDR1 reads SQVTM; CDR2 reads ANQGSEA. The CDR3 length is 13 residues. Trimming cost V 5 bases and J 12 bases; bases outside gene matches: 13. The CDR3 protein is CSVKLTGTDNQHF. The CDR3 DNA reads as TGCAGCGTTAAGTTAACCGGGACAGATAACCAGCATTTT.

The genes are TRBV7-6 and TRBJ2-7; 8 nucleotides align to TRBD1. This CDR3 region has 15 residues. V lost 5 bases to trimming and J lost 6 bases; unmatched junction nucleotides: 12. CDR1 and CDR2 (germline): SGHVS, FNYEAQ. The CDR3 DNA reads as TGTGCCAGCAGCCAACAAGCTCAGGGGGCTGCCGAGCAGTACTTC. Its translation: CASSQQAQGAAEQYF.

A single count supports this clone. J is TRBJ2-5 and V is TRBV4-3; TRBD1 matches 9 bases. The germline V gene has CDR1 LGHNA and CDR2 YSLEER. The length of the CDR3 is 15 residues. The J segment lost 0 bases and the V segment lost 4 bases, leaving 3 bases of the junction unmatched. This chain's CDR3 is CASSRGDRDQETQYF. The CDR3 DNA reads TGCGCCAGCAGCCGTGGGGACAGGGACCAAGAGACCCAGTACTTC.

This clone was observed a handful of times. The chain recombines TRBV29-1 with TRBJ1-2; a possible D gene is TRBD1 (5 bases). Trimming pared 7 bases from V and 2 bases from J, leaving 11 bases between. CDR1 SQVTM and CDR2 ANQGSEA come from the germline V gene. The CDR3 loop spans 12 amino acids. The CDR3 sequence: CSAGRGNYGYTF. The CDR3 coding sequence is TGCAGCGCTGGGCGGGGGAACTATGGCTACACCTTC.

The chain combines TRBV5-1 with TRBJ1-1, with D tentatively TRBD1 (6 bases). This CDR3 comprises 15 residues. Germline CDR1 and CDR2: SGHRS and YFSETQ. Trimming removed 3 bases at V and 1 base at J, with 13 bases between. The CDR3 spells CASSYIGQPNTEAFF. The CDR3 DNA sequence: TGCGCCAGCAGCTATATCGGACAGCCGAACACTGAAGCTTTCTTT.

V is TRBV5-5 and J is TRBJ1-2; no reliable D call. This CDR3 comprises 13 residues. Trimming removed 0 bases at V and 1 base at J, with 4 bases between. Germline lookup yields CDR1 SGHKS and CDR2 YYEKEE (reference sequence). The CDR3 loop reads CASSLDGNYGYTF. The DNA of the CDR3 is TGTGCCAGCAGCTTGGACGGTAACTATGGCTACACCTTC.

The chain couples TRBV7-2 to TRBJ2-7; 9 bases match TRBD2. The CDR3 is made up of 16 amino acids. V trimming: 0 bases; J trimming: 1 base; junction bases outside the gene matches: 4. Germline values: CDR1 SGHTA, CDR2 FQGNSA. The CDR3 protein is CASSLALSGGSYEQYF. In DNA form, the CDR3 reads TGTGCCAGCAGCTTAGCGCTCAGCGGGGGGTCCTACGAGCAGTACTTC.

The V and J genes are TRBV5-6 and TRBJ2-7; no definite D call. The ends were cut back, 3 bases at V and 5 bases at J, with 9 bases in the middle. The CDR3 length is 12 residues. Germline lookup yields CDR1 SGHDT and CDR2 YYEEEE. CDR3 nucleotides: TGTGCCAGCAGCTCCCGAGCCCACGAGCAGTACTTC. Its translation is CASSSRAHEQYF. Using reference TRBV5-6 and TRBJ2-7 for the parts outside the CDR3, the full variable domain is DAGVTQSPTHLIKTRGQQVTLRCSPKSGHDTVSWYQQALGQGPQFIFQYYEEEERQRGNFPDRFSGHQFPNYSSELNVNALLLGDSALYLCASSSRAHEQYFGPGTRLTVT.

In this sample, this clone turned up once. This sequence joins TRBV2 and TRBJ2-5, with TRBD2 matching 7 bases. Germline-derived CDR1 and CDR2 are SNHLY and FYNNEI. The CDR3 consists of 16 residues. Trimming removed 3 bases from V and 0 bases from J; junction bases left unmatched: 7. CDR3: CASSDQLAEYQETQYF. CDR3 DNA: TGTGCCAGCAGTGATCAGCTAGCGGAGTACCAAGAGACCCAGTACTTC.

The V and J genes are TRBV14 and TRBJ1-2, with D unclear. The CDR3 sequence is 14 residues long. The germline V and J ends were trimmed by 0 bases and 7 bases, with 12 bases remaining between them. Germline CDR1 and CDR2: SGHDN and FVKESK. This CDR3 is CASSQEVSPSGYTF. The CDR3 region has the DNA TGTGCCAGCAGCCAAGAGGTTTCCCCTAGTGGCTACACCTTC. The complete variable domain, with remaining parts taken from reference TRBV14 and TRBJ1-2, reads EAGVTQFPSHSVIEKGQTVTLRCDPISGHDNLYWYRRVMGKEIKFLLHFVKESKQDESGMPNNRFLAERTGGTYSTLKVQPAELEDSGVYFCASSQEVSPSGYTFGSGTRLTVV.

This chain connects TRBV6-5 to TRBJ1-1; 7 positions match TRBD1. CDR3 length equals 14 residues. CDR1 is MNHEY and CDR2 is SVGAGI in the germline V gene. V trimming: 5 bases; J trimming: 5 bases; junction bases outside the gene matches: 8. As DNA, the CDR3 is TGTGCCAGCAGTAGGGGACAGACGAAGACTGAAGCTTTCTTT. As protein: CASSRGQTKTEAFF.

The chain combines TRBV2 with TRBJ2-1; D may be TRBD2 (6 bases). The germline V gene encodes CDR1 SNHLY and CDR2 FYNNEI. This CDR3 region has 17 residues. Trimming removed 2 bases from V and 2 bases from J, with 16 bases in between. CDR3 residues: CASSEFSPGDPYNEQFF. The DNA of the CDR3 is TGTGCCAGCAGTGAATTTTCGCCGGGAGACCCCTACAATGAGCAGTTCTTC.

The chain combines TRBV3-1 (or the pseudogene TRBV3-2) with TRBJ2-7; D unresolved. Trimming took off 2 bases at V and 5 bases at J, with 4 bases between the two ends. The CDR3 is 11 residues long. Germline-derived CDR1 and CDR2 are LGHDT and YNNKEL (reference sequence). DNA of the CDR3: TGTGCCAGCAGCCAACAGAACGAGCAGTACTTC. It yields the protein CASSQQNEQYF.

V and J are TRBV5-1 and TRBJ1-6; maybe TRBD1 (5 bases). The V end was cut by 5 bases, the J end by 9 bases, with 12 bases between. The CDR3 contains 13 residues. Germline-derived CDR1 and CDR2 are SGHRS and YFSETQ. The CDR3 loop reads CASSWGVGSPLHF. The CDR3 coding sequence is TGCGCCAGCAGTTGGGGGGTTGGTTCACCCCTCCACTTT.

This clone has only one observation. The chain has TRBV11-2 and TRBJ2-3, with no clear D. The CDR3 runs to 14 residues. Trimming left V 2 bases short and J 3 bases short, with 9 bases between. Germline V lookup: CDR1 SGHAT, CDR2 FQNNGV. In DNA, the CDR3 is TGTGCCAGCAGCTTACGGCTGACTACAGATACGCAGTATTTT. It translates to CASSLRLTTDTQYF.

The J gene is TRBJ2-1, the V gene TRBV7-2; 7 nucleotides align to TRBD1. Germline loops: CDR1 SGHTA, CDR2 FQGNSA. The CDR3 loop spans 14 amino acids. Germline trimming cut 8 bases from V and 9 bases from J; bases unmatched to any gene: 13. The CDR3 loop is CASRRQGPSVEQFF. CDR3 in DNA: TGTGCCAGCCGAAGACAGGGCCCTTCGGTTGAGCAGTTCTTC.

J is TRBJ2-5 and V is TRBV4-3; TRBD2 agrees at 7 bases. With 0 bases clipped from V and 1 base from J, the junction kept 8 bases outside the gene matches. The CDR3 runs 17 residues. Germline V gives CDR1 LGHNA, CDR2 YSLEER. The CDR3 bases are TGCGCCAGCAGCCAAGATTGGGCGGGGGTTAGCCAAGAGACCCAGTACTTC. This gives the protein CASSQDWAGVSQETQYF.